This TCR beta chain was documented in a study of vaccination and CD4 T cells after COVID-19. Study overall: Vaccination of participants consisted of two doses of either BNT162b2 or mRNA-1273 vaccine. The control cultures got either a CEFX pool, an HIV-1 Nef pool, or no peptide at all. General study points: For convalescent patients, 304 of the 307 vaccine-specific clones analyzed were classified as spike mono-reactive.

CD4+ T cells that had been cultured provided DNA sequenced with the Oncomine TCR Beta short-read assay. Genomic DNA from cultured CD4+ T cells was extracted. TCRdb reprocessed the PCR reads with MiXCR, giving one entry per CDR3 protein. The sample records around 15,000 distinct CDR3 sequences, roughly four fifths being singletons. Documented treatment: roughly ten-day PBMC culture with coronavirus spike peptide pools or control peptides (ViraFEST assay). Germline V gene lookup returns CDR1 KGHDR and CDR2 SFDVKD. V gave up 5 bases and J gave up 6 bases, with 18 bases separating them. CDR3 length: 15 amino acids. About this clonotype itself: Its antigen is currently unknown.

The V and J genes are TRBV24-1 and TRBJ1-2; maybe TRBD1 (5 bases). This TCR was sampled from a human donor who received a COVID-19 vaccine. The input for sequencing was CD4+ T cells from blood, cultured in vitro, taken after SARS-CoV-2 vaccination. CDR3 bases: TGTGCCACCAGTGGCCCGAGACAGTCGAGTCATGGCTACACCTTC. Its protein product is CATSGPRQSSHGYTF.